The entry below describes one T cell receptor (beta chain). Its cognate antigen has yet to be identified. Base qualities are missing; no much larger clone stands one base away. The data were taken from a study of shared clonotypes between healthy human individuals (dated by TCRdb to about 2020). Describing the broader study: Three men and two women, aged 18 to 49 years, made up the cohort. To estimate repertoire size and how much clonotypes are shared between individuals, the study performed deep sequencing of blood TCR repertoires from 4 to 6 healthy adults. To increase sequencing depth and limit assay-specific biases, different laboratories used diverse techniques to prepare libraries and sequence TCR repertoires. Between about 0.8 and 9 billion PBMCs per donor were obtained by leukapheresis. General conclusions and limits of the study: Only blood was sampled, and tissue TCR repertoires likely differ from those in blood. Pairwise subsampling led to the expectation that sequencing depth would affect the degree of clonotype sharing among donors. The genetic and exposure-history diversity represented was limited by the small number of donors.

The V end gives up 5 bases and the J end 9 bases, leaving 14 bases in the junction not matched to a gene. The germline V gene (reference sequence) provides CDR1 LNHDA and CDR2 SQIVND. Inclusive of the bounding cysteine and phenylalanine, the CDR3 is 16 residues long. The entry retains the CDR3 DNA only, 48 bases that are in frame from base 1. Healthy HIV-negative adults with no recently reported acute infections or vaccinations were included as donors. Only Caucasian adults living in Nashville, Tennessee, USA were represented among the donors. For unsorted samples, roughly 91 million PBMCs were counted, and genomic DNA was extracted using the QIAamp DNA Blood Mini kit. After blood collection by leukapheresis, PBMCs were isolated using Ficoll-Histopaque density gradient centrifugation and then cryopreserved in the vapor phase of liquid nitrogen. Using the deep immunoSEQ assay, multiplex PCR amplified TCR CDR3 regions from genomic DNA. Genomic DNA extracted from each cell subset was distributed evenly over all wells of several immunoSEQ 96-well plates, and each plate served as one replicate. For unsorted PBMC, 250 to 350 ng of genomic DNA, equivalent to roughly 30,000 T cell genomes, went into each replicate PCR. Ten immunoSEQ deep assay plates were used to sequence unsorted PBMC genomic DNA. Purified libraries were quantified with a Qubit 3.0 fluorometer, sized on a Bioanalyzer 2100, and re-quantified with the KAPA Library Quantification kit. Every immunoSEQ 96-well plate was sequenced on a separate single-read 150-cycle Illumina NextSeq 550 flow cell. In the paper's pipeline: Because the immunoSEQ output held only junctional sequences and lacked quality scores, the filtering could not match the filtering applied to full-length reads. To assign V/J genes and CDR3, sequences were annotated against IMGT germline references using PyIR, a Python wrapper for IgBLAST v1.9. Reads with weak V/J assignments (E-value above 1e-6), missing CDR3, stop codons, out-of-frame junctions, or ambiguous translated residues were removed. V3J clonotypes were defined as sequences sharing the same inferred V gene, J gene, and CDR3 amino acid sequence. Percentage overlap between repertoires was computed as shared unique clonotypes divided by the size of the smaller repertoire. Repertoire richness was assessed with RTK rarefaction, the Chao1 estimator, and Recon v2.1 estimates of unobserved clonotypes. Drawn from immuneACCESS, this table holds only the in-frame rearrangements with V and J called that TCRdb kept. Clones are partly lost; checked studies trace under half to an unresolved V gene and leave the rest unexplained. V and J calls and clone size come straight from that table; D and trimming were deduced from the DNA. The sample table records 520,000 or so clones; less than 85% of these occur just once. Together, the top ten hold over 10% of the sample.

In this chain, TRBV19 is recombined with TRBJ2-3; a stretch of 10 junction bases matches TRBD1. The specimen was PBMCs. The sequence came from a woman aged 40 to 50 in good health. Some clones in this sample may be carry-over from other donors' samples. The sequenced DNA is TGTGCCAGTAGTTACGGGACAGGGGCGTTGTGGGTGACGCAGTATTTT. Translation gives CASSYGTGALWVTQYF.